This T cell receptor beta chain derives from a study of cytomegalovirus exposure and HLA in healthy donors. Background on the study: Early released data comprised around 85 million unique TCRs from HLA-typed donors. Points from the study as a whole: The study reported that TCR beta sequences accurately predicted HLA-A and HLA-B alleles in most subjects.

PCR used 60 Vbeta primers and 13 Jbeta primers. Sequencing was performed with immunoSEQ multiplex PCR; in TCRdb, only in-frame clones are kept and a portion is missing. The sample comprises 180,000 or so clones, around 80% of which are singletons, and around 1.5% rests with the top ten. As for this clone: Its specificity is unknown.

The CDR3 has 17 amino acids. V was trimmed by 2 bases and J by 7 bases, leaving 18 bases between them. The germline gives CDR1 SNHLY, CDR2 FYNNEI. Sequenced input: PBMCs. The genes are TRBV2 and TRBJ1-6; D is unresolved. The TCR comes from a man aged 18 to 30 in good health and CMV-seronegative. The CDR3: CASSEMGRAQINSPLHF. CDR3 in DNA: TGTGCCAGCAGTGAAATGGGCAGAGCTCAGATCAATTCACCCCTCCACTTT.